This T cell receptor (beta chain) was captured by sequencing in a study of human T cells and chemical hapten exposure. At the level of the study: Small pooled library volume differences mainly caused per-sample TCR yield variation.

CDR3 length: 13 residues. Trimming stripped 4 bases from V and 6 bases from J, with 15 bases between. From germline, CDR1 is DFQATT and CDR2 SNEGSKA (reference sequence). Library preparation tagged each individual cDNA molecule with a unique molecular identifier. TCRdb re-derived calls from the RACE reads in MiXCR, one entry per CDR3 protein. The table lists roughly 380,000 distinct CDR3 sequences, around 6% of them singletons. This clonotype was detected ten times or more. This sample's time point: patch test 2, 6 weeks after DPC sensitization. Noted treatment: therapeutic diphenylcyclopropenone sensitization with weekly scalp DPC.

The chain is built from TRBV20-1 and TRBJ2-5; no definite D call. The starting material was whole blood, obtained in connection with sensitization to the hapten diphenylcyclopropenone (DPC). This clonotype was sampled from a woman aged 18 to 35 with alopecia areata. Some clones in this sample may be carry-over from other donors' samples. CDR3 bases: TGCAGTGCTACCGGTGGTTACCCAAAGACCCAGTACTTC. Its translation: CSATGGYPKTQYF.